The clone carrying this T cell receptor (beta chain) has just one count. Its antigen is undetermined. This PCR relied on a set of 60 Vbeta primers and 13 Jbeta primers. Profiled with immunoSEQ multiplex PCR; TCRdb holds only in-frame clones, not every one. Of tens of thousands of clones listed, around three fifths are singletons. The sample is drawn from a study of cytomegalovirus exposure and HLA in healthy donors. Whole-study context: There were around 100 million unique TCR beta sequences, drawn from about 190 million T cells, in an earlier analysis. Broader study findings: In an earlier analysis, about 90% or about 30%: the productive usage of most TCR beta V segments. Per published accounts, TCR beta sequences correctly predicted the HLA-A and HLA-B alleles of most subjects.

Germline CDR1 GTSNPN, CDR2 SVGIG (reference sequence). The CDR3 totals 15 residues. After removal of 7 bases from V and 6 bases from J, the junction contained 9 bases not matched to a gene. Material for sequencing was PBMCs. V usage is TRBV30 and J usage is TRBJ2-3, with 14 bases identical to TRBD2. This clonotype was obtained from a boy between 10 and 17 years old in good health and CMV-seropositive. The CDR3 is CAYSTSGRAGDTQYF. DNA of the CDR3: TGTGCCTACTCGACTAGCGGGAGGGCCGGGGATACGCAGTATTTT.